The clone carrying this TCR beta chain occurred a few times. In germline, CDR1 is SGHTA, CDR2 FQGNSA. The CDR3 is 15 amino acids. Trimming removed 5 bases from V and 3 bases from J, with 16 bases in between. TCRdb keeps only in-frame clones here, not all; method: immunoSEQ multiplex PCR. This table holds 79,000 or so clones, around 90% found once. This sample was taken from a study of control samples from healthy donors and cancer patients. Specimen: PBMCs. The chain couples TRBV7-2 to TRBJ1-2, with a weak D call TRBD1 (5 bases). The receptor comes from a woman between 50 and 59 years old with colorectal cancer. The CDR3 here is CASSPAGGVDYGYTF. Here the CDR3 DNA reads TGTGCCAGCAGCCCCGCCGGGGGGGTAGACTATGGCTACACCTTC.